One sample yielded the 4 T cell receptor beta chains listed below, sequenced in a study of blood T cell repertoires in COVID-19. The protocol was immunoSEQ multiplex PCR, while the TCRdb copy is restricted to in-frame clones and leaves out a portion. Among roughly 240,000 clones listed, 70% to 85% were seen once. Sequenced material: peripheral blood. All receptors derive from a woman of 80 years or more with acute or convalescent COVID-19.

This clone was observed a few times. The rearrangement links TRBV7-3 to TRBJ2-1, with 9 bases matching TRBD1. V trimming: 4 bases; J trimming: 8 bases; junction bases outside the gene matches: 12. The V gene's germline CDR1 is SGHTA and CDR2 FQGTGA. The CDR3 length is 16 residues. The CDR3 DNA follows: TGTGCCAGCAGCTCAAGTCCGGGACAGGGAAGACATGAGCAGTTCTTC. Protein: CASSSSPGQGRHEQFF. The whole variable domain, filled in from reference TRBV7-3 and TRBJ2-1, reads GAGVSQTPSNKVTEKGKYVELRCDPISGHTALYWYRQSLGQGPEFLIYFQGTGAADDSGLPNDRFFAVRPEGSVSTLKIQRTERGDSAVYLCASSSSPGQGRHEQFFGPGTRLTVL.

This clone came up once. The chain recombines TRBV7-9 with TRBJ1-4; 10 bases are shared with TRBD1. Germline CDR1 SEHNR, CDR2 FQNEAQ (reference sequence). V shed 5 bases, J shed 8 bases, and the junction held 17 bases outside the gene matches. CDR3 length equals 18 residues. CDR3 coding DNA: TGTGCCAGCAGCCCCCCCCCGGGGACAGGGGACATAGTAGAAAAACTGTTTTTT. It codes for CASSPPPGTGDIVEKLFF.

As DNA, the CDR3 is TGTGCCAGCAGTTTGGAGACAGGGGGGACTGGCTACACCTTC. It specifies CASSLETGGTGYTF. This chain joins TRBV28 and TRBJ1-2; the match to TRBD1 covers 9 bases. The CDR3 covers 14 residues. Trimming removed 3 bases from V and 7 bases from J; junction bases left unmatched: 6. Germline V gene lookup returns CDR1 MDHEN and CDR2 SYDVKM.

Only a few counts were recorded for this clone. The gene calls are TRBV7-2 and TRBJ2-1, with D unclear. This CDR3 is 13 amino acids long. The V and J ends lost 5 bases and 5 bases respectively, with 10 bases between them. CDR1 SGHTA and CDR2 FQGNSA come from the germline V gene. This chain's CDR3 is CASSGRLNNEQFF. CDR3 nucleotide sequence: TGTGCCAGCAGCGGTCGACTCAACAATGAGCAGTTCTTC.